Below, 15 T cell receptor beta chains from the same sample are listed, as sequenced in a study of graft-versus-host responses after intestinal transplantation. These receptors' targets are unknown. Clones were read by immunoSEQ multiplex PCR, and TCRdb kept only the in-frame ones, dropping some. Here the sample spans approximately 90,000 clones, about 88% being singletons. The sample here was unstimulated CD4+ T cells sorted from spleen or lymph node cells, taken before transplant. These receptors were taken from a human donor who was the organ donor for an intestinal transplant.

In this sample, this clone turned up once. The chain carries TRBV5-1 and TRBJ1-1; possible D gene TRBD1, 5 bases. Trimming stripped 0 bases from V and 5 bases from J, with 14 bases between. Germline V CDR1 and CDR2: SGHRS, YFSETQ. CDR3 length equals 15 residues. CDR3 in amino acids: CASSLGAGFITEAFF. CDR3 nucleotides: TGCGCCAGCAGCTTGGGGGCAGGGTTTATAACTGAAGCTTTCTTT.

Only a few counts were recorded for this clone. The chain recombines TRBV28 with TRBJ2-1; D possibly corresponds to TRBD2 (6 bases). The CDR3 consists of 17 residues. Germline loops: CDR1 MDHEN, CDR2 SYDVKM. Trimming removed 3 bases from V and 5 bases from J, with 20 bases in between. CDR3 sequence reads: CASSFPAFQRANNEQFF. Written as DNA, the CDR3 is TGTGCCAGCAGTTTCCCCGCCTTCCAGCGGGCCAACAATGAGCAGTTCTTC.

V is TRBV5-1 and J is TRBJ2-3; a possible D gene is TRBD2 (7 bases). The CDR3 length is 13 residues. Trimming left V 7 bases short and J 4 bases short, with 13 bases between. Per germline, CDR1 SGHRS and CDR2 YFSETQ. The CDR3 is CASWGGAADTQYF. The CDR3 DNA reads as TGCGCCAGCTGGGGGGGGGCGGCAGATACGCAGTATTTT.

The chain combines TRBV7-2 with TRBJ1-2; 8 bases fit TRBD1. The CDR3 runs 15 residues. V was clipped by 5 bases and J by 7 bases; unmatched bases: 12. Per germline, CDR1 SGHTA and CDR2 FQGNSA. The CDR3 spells CASSPQPSTGAGYTF. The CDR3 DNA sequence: TGTGCCAGCAGCCCTCAACCGTCGACAGGGGCTGGCTACACCTTC.

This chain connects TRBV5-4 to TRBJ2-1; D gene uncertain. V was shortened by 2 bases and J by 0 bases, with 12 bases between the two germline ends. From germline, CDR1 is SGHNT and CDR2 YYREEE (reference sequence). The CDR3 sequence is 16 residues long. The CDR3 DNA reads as TGTGCCAGCAGCTTCGGTCGCGGTAGCTCCTACAATGAGCAGTTCTTC. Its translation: CASSFGRGSSYNEQFF.

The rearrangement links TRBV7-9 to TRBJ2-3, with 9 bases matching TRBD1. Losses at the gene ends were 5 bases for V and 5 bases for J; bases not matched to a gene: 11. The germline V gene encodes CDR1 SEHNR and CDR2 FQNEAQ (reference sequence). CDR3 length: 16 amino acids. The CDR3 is CASSRTRDRERDTQYF. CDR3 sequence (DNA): TGTGCCAGCAGCCGGACCCGGGACAGGGAGAGAGATACGCAGTATTTT. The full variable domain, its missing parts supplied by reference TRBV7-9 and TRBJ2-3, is DTGVSQNPRHKITKRGQNVTFRCDPISEHNRLYWYRQTLGQGPEFLTYFQNEAQLEKSRLLSDRFSAERPKGSFSTLEIQRTEQGDSAMYLCASSRTRDRERDTQYFGPGTRLTVL.

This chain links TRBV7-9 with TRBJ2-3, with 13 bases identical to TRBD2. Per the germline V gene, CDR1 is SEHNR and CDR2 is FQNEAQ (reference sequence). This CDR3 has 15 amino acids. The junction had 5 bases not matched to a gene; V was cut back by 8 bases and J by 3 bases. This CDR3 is CASSRTSGRTDTQYF. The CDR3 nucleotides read TGTGCCAGCTCCAGGACTAGCGGGAGAACAGATACGCAGTATTTT.

The CDR3: CASSNGPTGPLSSYEQYF. The DNA for the CDR3 is TGTGCCAGCAGCAATGGTCCGACAGGGCCATTGAGCTCCTACGAGCAGTACTTC. This rearrangement joins TRBV21-1 to TRBJ2-7; the D call in the table, TRBD1, was not verified against the DNA. TRBV21-1 is marked as a pseudogene. The CDR3 is made up of 18 amino acids.

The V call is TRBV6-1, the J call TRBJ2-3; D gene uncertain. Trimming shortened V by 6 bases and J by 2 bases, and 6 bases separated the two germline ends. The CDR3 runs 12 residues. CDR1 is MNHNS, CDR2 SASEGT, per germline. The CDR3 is CASRYLTDTQYF. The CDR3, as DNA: TGTGCCAGCAGGTATCTCACAGATACGCAGTATTTT.

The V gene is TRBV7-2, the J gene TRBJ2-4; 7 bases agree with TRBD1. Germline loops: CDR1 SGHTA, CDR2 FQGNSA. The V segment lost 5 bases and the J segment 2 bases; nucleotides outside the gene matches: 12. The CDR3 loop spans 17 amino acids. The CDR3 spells CASSALLTGYSKNIQYF. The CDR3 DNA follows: TGTGCCAGCAGCGCCCTCCTGACAGGGTACTCCAAAAACATTCAGTACTTC.

The CDR3 region is CASSFSGVQPQHF. DNA for the CDR3: TGTGCCAGCAGCTTCTCGGGTGTACAGCCCCAGCATTTT. The chain combines TRBV5-6 with TRBJ1-5, with D unclear. Trimming cost V 2 bases and J 7 bases, with 10 bases left between them. Germline loops: CDR1 SGHDT, CDR2 YYEEEE. This CDR3 has 13 residues.

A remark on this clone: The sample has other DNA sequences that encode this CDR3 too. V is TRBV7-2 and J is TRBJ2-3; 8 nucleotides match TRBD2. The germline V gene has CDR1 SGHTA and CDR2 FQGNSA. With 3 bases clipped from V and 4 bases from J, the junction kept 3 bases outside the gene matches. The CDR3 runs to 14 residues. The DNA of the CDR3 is TGTGCCAGCAGCTTCGGGGGGGCCGCAGATACGCAGTATTTT. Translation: CASSFGGAADTQYF.

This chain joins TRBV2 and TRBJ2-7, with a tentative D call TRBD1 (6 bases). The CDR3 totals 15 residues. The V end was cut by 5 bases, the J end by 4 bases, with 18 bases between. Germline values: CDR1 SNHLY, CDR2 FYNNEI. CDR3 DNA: TGTGCCAGCAGTCGGGATGGGGGCGAAGTTTACGAGCAGTACTTC. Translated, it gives CASSRDGGEVYEQYF.

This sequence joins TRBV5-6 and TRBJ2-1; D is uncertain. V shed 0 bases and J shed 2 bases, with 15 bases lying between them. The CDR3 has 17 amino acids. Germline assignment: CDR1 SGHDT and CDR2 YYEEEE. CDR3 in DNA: TGTGCCAGCAGCTTGGCATCGCGGCTGCTCACCTACAATGAGCAGTTCTTC. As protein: CASSLASRLLTYNEQFF.

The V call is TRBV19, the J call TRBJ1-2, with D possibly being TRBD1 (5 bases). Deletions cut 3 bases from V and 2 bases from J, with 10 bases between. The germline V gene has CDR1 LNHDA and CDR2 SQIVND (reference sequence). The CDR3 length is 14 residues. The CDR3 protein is CASSIGHLNYGYTF. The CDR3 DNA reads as TGTGCCAGTAGTATCGGACACCTCAACTATGGCTACACCTTC. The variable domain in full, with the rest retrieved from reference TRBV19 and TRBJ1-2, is DGGITQSPKYLFRKEGQNVTLSCEQNLNHDAMYWYRQDPGQGLRLIYYSQIVNDFQKGDIAEGYSVSREKKESFPLTVTSAQKNPTAFYLCASSIGHLNYGYTFGSGTRLTVV.